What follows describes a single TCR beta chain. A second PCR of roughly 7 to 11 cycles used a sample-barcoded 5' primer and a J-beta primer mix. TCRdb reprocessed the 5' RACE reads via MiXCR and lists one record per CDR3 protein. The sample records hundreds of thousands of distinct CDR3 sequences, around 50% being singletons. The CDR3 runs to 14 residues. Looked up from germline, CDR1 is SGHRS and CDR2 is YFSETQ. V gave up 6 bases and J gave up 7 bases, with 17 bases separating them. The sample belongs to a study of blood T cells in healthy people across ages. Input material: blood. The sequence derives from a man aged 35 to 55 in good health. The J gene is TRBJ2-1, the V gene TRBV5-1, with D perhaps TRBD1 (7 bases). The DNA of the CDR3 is TGCGCCAGCACCCAGGGGGGCGGAAGAAATGAGCAGTTCTTC. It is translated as CASTQGGGRNEQFF.